These 27 T cell receptor beta chains share one sample of origin, sequenced in a study of cytomegalovirus exposure and HLA in healthy donors (dated by TCRdb to about 2017). Libraries were made using the immunoSEQ multiplex PCR assay. The multiplex PCR relied on a mix of 60 forward primers for TCR Vbeta segments and 13 reverse primers for TCR Jbeta segments. Imported from immuneACCESS, the table was reduced by TCRdb to in-frame sequences with V and J called. These copies leave out some clones; in studies compared against another copy, an unresolved V gene accounts for under half, and the cause of the remainder is not known. The sample table shows tens of thousands of clones, and 81% are seen once. The ten largest clonotypes hold about a tenth of the sample. The specimen sequenced was PBMCs. These TCRs come from a human donor in good health.

The rearrangement links TRBV2 to TRBJ2-1, with 13 bases fitting TRBD2. Germline lookup yields CDR1 SNHLY and CDR2 FYNNEI. CDR3 length: 15 residues. J gave up 4 bases and V 6 bases, and 3 bases lay outside the gene matches. This CDR3 reads CASSRTSGGYNEQFF. The CDR3 DNA follows: TGTGCCAGCAGCAGGACTAGCGGGGGATACAATGAGCAGTTCTTC.

This clone was detected a few times. The gene calls are TRBV4-1 and TRBJ1-5; D is possibly TRBD1 (5 bases). Trimming removed 1 base from V and 0 bases from J, with 19 bases in between. CDR1 and CDR2 from the germline V gene are MGHRA and YSYEKL. The CDR3 totals 19 residues. The CDR3 sequence: CASSQGPRVGGYSNQPQHF. The CDR3 bases are TGCGCCAGCAGCCAAGGACCAAGGGTGGGGGGTTATAGCAATCAGCCCCAGCATTTT.

This sequence joins TRBV6-6 and TRBJ1-1; no reliable D call. The CDR3 covers 15 residues. V shed 2 bases and J shed 0 bases, with 10 bases lying between them. CDR1 and CDR2 (germline): MNHNY, SVGAGI (reference sequence). DNA for the CDR3: TGTGCCAGCAGTTACGTTGGAGGAATGAACACTGAAGCTTTCTTT. Translating gives CASSYVGGMNTEAFF.

V usage is TRBV2 and J usage is TRBJ2-2; D is unresolved. The CDR3 runs to 14 residues. Trimming left V 4 bases short and J 3 bases short, with 9 bases between. CDR1 SNHLY and CDR2 FYNNEI come from the germline V gene. This chain's CDR3 is CASSVLRYTGELFF. The CDR3 bases are TGTGCCAGCAGTGTACTACGTTACACCGGGGAGCTGTTTTTT.

The gene calls are TRBV29-1 and TRBJ1-2; TRBD1 aligns across 9 bases. After removal of 7 bases from V and 6 bases from J, the junction contained 9 bases not matched to a gene. Germline V gene sequence: CDR1 SQVTM, CDR2 ANQGSEA. CDR3 size: 13 residues. CDR3 protein: CSAQGARVDGYTF. Written as DNA, the CDR3 is TGCAGCGCACAGGGGGCGCGGGTTGATGGCTACACCTTC. Full variable domain (missing parts from reference TRBV29-1 and TRBJ1-2): SAVISQKPSRDICQRGTSLTIQCQVDSQVTMMFWYRQQPGQSLTLIATANQGSEATYESGFVIDKFPISRPNLTFSTLTVSNMSPEDSSIYLCSAQGARVDGYTFGSGTRLTVV.

This chain links TRBV11-1 with TRBJ2-5; 8 bases are a match to TRBD2. V lost 6 bases to trimming and J lost 5 bases; unmatched junction nucleotides: 14. There are 16 residues in the CDR3. From germline, CDR1 is SGHAT and CDR2 FQDESV (reference sequence). For the CDR3, the DNA is TGTGCCAGCAGTAGCTTAGCGGGAAATATAAGGGAGACCCAGTACTTC. Protein: CASSSLAGNIRETQYF.

The chain carries TRBV7-6 and TRBJ2-3; the D gene is possibly TRBD2 (6 bases). Germline CDR1 reads SGHVS; CDR2 reads FNYEAQ. This CDR3 comprises 15 residues. Trimming cost V 5 bases and J 0 bases, with 12 bases left between them. CDR3 sequence reads: CASSRLAVSTDTQYF. The CDR3 DNA is TGTGCCAGCAGCCGTTTAGCGGTTAGCACAGATACGCAGTATTTT.

The CDR3 spells CSASTGTTEAFF. The CDR3 nucleotides are TGCAGCGCATCGACAGGGACCACTGAAGCTTTCTTT. The gene calls are TRBV29-1 and TRBJ1-1; 7 positions match TRBD1. Germline CDR1 SQVTM, CDR2 ANQGSEA. J was trimmed by 4 bases and V by 7 bases; bases with no gene match: 6. The CDR3 is 12 amino acids.

This rearrangement joins TRBV11-3 to TRBJ2-1; 8 nucleotides align to TRBD1. The CDR3 contains 14 residues. The germline V gene encodes CDR1 SGHNT and CDR2 YENEEA. V lost 4 bases to trimming and J lost 3 bases; unmatched junction nucleotides: 2. The CDR3 coding sequence is TGTGCCAGCAGCTCCGGACAGGGCTACAATGAGCAGTTCTTC. Encoded protein: CASSSGQGYNEQFF.

The chain links TRBV5-4 to TRBJ1-2, with D unclear. Trimming shortened V by 2 bases and J by 4 bases, and 12 bases separated the two germline ends. The germline V gene has CDR1 SGHNT and CDR2 YYREEE (reference sequence). The CDR3 spans 14 residues. CDR3 residues: CASSFGQDPYGYTF. CDR3 DNA: TGTGCCAGCAGCTTTGGCCAGGATCCCTATGGCTACACCTTC.

The genes are TRBV18 and TRBJ1-5; 7 nucleotides match TRBD1. The trim removed 3 bases at V and 6 bases at J, leaving 14 bases unmatched. Germline values: CDR1 KGHSH, CDR2 LQKENI. The CDR3 spans 17 residues. CDR3 sequence (DNA): TGTGCCAGCTCACCTCTTGCCCCAACAGGGGCCGCTCAGCCCCAGCATTTT. Its translation: CASSPLAPTGAAQPQHF. Supplemented by reference TRBV18 and TRBJ1-5, the full variable domain reads NAGVMQNPRHLVRRRGQEARLRCSPMKGHSHVYWYRQLPEEGLKFMVYLQKENIIDESGMPKERFSAEFPKEGPSILRIQQVVRGDSAAYFCASSPLAPTGAAQPQHFGDGTRLSIL.

The chain couples TRBV5-6 to TRBJ2-7, with D unclear. The CDR3 has 14 residues. Trimming shortened V by 4 bases and J by 3 bases, and 14 bases separated the two germline ends. Germline V gene sequence: CDR1 SGHDT, CDR2 YYEEEE. The CDR3 loop reads CASSLETDRYEQYF. The CDR3 DNA sequence: TGTGCCAGCAGCCTCGAGACTGATCGCTACGAGCAGTACTTC.

V and J are TRBV18 and TRBJ1-1; the match to TRBD1 covers 7 bases. The germline CDR1 and CDR2 sequences are KGHSH and LQKENI. Unmatched junction bases numbered 3, after V lost 1 base and J lost 4 bases. The CDR3 has 14 amino acids. The chain's CDR3 is CASSPRAGGTEAFF. CDR3 sequence (DNA): TGTGCCAGCTCACCACGGGCAGGGGGCACTGAAGCTTTCTTT.

V usage is TRBV11-2 and J usage is TRBJ2-7, with 13 positions matching TRBD2. This CDR3 contains 15 residues. V lost 5 bases to trimming and J lost 4 bases; unmatched junction nucleotides: 5. Germline CDR1 is SGHAT and CDR2 is FQNNGV. The CDR3 coding sequence is TGTGCCAGCAGCCCCGGGACTAGCGGGATTTACGAGCAGTACTTC. Its translation is CASSPGTSGIYEQYF.

The rearrangement uses TRBV11-3 and TRBJ2-7, with D perhaps TRBD2 (5 bases). V was shortened by 4 bases and J by 3 bases, with 10 bases between the two germline ends. The germline gives CDR1 SGHNT, CDR2 YENEEA. There are 13 residues in the CDR3. DNA for the CDR3: TGTGCCAGCAGCTCTCTGGGGAGCTACGAGCAGTACTTC. This translates into CASSSLGSYEQYF.

The chain has TRBV15 and TRBJ1-1; 9 bases are shared with TRBD1. This CDR3 is built from 17 residues. Per germline, CDR1 LNHNV and CDR2 YYDKDF (reference sequence). V lost 3 bases to trimming and J lost 8 bases; unmatched junction nucleotides: 16. CDR3 region: CATSRSPSFRDRAEAFF. The CDR3, as DNA: TGTGCCACCAGCAGGTCCCCTTCCTTTCGGGACAGGGCCGAAGCTTTCTTT.

The rearrangement uses TRBV5-1 and TRBJ1-3; D remains ambiguous. The CDR3 extends over 16 amino acids. Germline V CDR1 and CDR2: SGHRS, YFSETQ. V lost 4 bases and J 1 base, leaving 15 bases between the germline ends. The chain's CDR3 is CASSAGSFGSGNTIYF. The CDR3 nucleotides read TGCGCCAGCAGCGCCGGGAGTTTCGGGTCTGGAAACACCATATATTTT.

The chain recombines TRBV5-8 with TRBJ1-4; D unclear. Germline CDR1 and CDR2: SGHTS and YDEGEE. The CDR3 has 14 amino acids. V was cut by 3 bases and J by 0 bases, with 6 bases left in between. CDR3 in amino acids: CASSSLATNEKLFF. The CDR3 DNA is TGTGCCAGCAGCTCGCTAGCAACTAATGAAAAACTGTTTTTT.

This chain uses TRBV6-6 with TRBJ2-3, with a weak D call TRBD2 (6 bases). The CDR3 loop spans 12 amino acids. Deletions cut 9 bases from V and 6 bases from J, with 13 bases between. CDR1 is MNHNY and CDR2 is SVGAGI in the germline V gene (reference sequence). In DNA, the CDR3 is TGTGCCAGTACTAGCTTTGGGGATACGCAGTATTTT. This translates into CASTSFGDTQYF.

The chain recombines TRBV5-1 with TRBJ2-5; 11 positions agree with TRBD2. Germline loops: CDR1 SGHRS, CDR2 YFSETQ. Losses at the gene ends were 4 bases for V and 4 bases for J; bases not matched to a gene: 6. The CDR3 runs 15 residues. CDR3 in DNA: TGCGCCAGCAGCCTGACCACTAGCGGGGGAGAGACCCAGTACTTC. This codes for CASSLTTSGGETQYF.

This chain links TRBV13 with TRBJ2-3, with a weak D call TRBD2 (5 bases). The CDR3 has 15 amino acids. Germline V gene sequence: CDR1 PRHDT, CDR2 FYEKMQ (reference sequence). The V end lost 1 base, the J end lost 2 bases, and 10 bases lay between the germline ends. Written as DNA, the CDR3 is TGTGCCAGCAGCTTAGAGCGGTCTGCCACAGATACGCAGTATTTT. Translating it yields CASSLERSATDTQYF.

The V and J genes are TRBV7-6 and TRBJ1-2, with 9 nucleotides matching TRBD1. Germline-derived CDR1 and CDR2 are SGHVS and FNYEAQ. The CDR3 consists of 16 residues. The V gene end was trimmed by 3 bases and the J gene end by 7 bases; junction bases not matched to a gene: 12. CDR3 coding DNA: TGTGCCAGCAGCTTGCTTCGTGGGACAGGGAATATTGGCTACACCTTC. This translates into CASSLLRGTGNIGYTF.

This clone has a single count. The chain's CDR3 is CASSQIPTGGTEAFF. The DNA for the CDR3 is TGTGCCAGCAGCCAGATACCCACAGGGGGCACTGAAGCTTTCTTT. The V gene is TRBV14, the J gene TRBJ1-1; TRBD1 agrees at 8 bases. V was pared by 3 bases and J by 4 bases, with 7 bases of the junction left unmatched. This CDR3 region has 15 residues. Germline CDR1 is SGHDN and CDR2 is FVKESK.

This sequence joins TRBV6-5 and TRBJ2-7; 7 nucleotides match TRBD1. CDR3 length equals 13 residues. The ends lost 6 bases at V and 4 bases at J; junction bases unmatched: 6. Germline V gene sequence: CDR1 MNHEY, CDR2 SVGAGI. The CDR3 DNA reads as TGTGCCAGCAGCACAGGGGTGGGTTACGAGCAGTACTTC. Translation gives CASSTGVGYEQYF.

This clone showed up just a few times. This rearrangement joins TRBV28 to TRBJ1-2, with 9 positions matching TRBD1. The V gene's germline CDR1 is MDHEN and CDR2 SYDVKM. V was pared by 1 base and J by 12 bases, with 15 bases of the junction left unmatched. The CDR3 runs 16 residues. The CDR3 DNA sequence: TGTGCCAGCAGTTTATCCTCTCGGGGACAGGGAGGGCTTGACACCTTC. Translation gives CASSLSSRGQGGLDTF.

CDR3 DNA sequence: TGTGCCGTCGGGGGACCCACCTACGAGCAGTACTTC. It encodes CAVGGPTYEQYF. The chain links TRBV7-6 to TRBJ2-7; a weak D match, TRBD2 (6 bases). Per the germline V gene, CDR1 is SGHVS and CDR2 is FNYEAQ. The CDR3 runs 12 residues. Trimming pared 11 bases from V and 2 bases from J, leaving 13 bases between.

V usage is TRBV7-9 and J usage is TRBJ2-3, with D maybe TRBD1 (6 bases). V lost 7 bases and J 3 bases, leaving 14 bases between the germline ends. Germline V gene sequence: CDR1 SEHNR, CDR2 FQNEAQ (reference sequence). This CDR3 has 14 residues. CDR3 residues: CASTEGVSTDTQYF. The CDR3 nucleotides are TGTGCCAGCACCGAGGGGGTCAGTACAGATACGCAGTATTTT. Drawing the rest from reference TRBV7-9 and TRBJ2-3, the complete variable domain is DTGVSQNPRHKITKRGQNVTFRCDPISEHNRLYWYRQTLGQGPEFLTYFQNEAQLEKSRLLSDRFSAERPKGSFSTLEIQRTEQGDSAMYLCASTEGVSTDTQYFGPGTRLTVL.